One sample yielded the 27 T cell receptor beta chains listed below, sequenced in a study of shared T cell receptors in the human thymus. Method: immunoSEQ multiplex PCR; TCRdb's copy keeps in-frame clones and lacks some. The sample records some 700,000 clones, roughly 88% being singletons. This same sample was also taken into another study, of human thymus T cells.

Sample: thymocytes. All receptors derive from a girl under three years old with a congenital heart defect.

The CDR3 bases are TGCGCCAGCAGCCCCCAAGCTGTTCTAGCGGGGCATACGCAGTATTTT. This encodes CASSPQAVLAGHTQYF. V gene TRBV4-1 combines with J gene TRBJ2-3; 9 bases match TRBD2. V trimming: 4 bases; J trimming: 7 bases; junction bases outside the gene matches: 12. In germline, CDR1 is MGHRA, CDR2 YSYEKL. The CDR3 runs to 16 residues.

The genes are TRBV11-2 and TRBJ2-1, with 9 bases lining up with TRBD2. CDR1 and CDR2 from the germline V gene are SGHAT and FQNNGV. CDR3 size: 15 residues. J gave up 7 bases and V 4 bases, and 8 bases lay outside the gene matches. The CDR3 loop is CASSWLAGTENEQFF. The CDR3, as DNA: TGTGCCAGCAGCTGGCTAGCGGGGACCGAAAATGAGCAGTTCTTC.

The chain couples TRBV4-3 to TRBJ1-1; weak D call: TRBD1 (6 bases). The germline V and J ends were trimmed by 0 bases and 8 bases, with 10 bases remaining between them. This CDR3 region has 13 residues. The germline V gene encodes CDR1 LGHNA and CDR2 YSLEER. CDR3 in DNA: TGCGCCAGCAGCCAAGAAGGGGGGGAGGAAGCTTTCTTT. This encodes CASSQEGGEEAFF.

The rearrangement joins TRBV27 to TRBJ1-1; no definite D call. The CDR3 has 13 amino acids. CDR1 and CDR2 from the germline V gene are MNHEY and SMNVEV (reference sequence). The ends were cut back, 4 bases at V and 4 bases at J, with 10 bases in the middle. As DNA, the CDR3 is TGTGCCAGCAGTTCCCTCCGGGTCACTGAAGCTTTCTTT. It translates to CASSSLRVTEAFF.

The rearrangement uses TRBV5-5 and TRBJ1-2; D remains ambiguous. Trimming left V 0 bases short and J 6 bases short, with 9 bases between. The CDR3 sequence is 13 residues long. Germline V gives CDR1 SGHKS, CDR2 YYEKEE (reference sequence). CDR3 protein: CASSLGRCDGYTF. CDR3 nucleotide sequence: TGTGCCAGCAGCTTGGGGCGGTGCGATGGCTACACCTTC.

The chain joins TRBV4-1 to TRBJ1-6, with D maybe TRBD1 (5 bases). Germline CDR1 is MGHRA and CDR2 is YSYEKL. The V gene lost 2 bases and the J gene lost 7 bases, with 15 bases spanning the gap. This CDR3 contains 16 residues. CDR3: CASSQPNRRSNSPLHF. CDR3 DNA: TGCGCCAGCAGCCAACCTAACAGGAGATCGAATTCACCCCTCCACTTT.

This chain connects TRBV6-6 to TRBJ1-2; D might be TRBD1 (6 bases). Germline loops: CDR1 MNHNY, CDR2 SVGAGI (reference sequence). Trimming removed 6 bases from V and 5 bases from J, with 16 bases in between. The CDR3 loop spans 14 amino acids. The CDR3 DNA is TGTGCCAGCAGCGGACAGTTATTAGGGTATGGCTACACCTTC. Its translation: CASSGQLLGYGYTF.

The sample holds one count of this clone. This chain joins TRBV28 and TRBJ1-4; 7 bases align to TRBD1. This CDR3 has 15 residues. J lost 3 bases, V lost 1 base, and 2 bases had no gene match. The germline CDR1 and CDR2 sequences are MDHEN and SYDVKM. CDR3 DNA sequence: TGTGCCAGCAGTTTATCACAGGGGCCTAATGAAAAACTGTTTTTT. Its translation: CASSLSQGPNEKLFF.

The V call is TRBV7-8, the J call TRBJ2-5, with D maybe TRBD2 (6 bases). The V gene lost 2 bases and the J gene lost 8 bases, with 24 bases spanning the gap. Germline CDR1 SGHVS, CDR2 FQNEAQ. The CDR3 consists of 17 residues. The CDR3 loop reads CASSLNGAQFAAGTQYF. In DNA form, the CDR3 reads TGTGCCAGCAGCTTAAATGGGGCGCAGTTTGCGGCGGGAACCCAGTACTTC. The whole variable domain, filled in from reference TRBV7-8 and TRBJ2-5, reads GAGVSQSPRYKVAKRGQDVALRCDPISGHVSLFWYQQALGQGPEFLTYFQNEAQLDKSGLPSDRFFAERPEGSVSTLKIQRTQQEDSAVYLCASSLNGAQFAAGTQYFGPGTRLLVL.

This rearrangement joins TRBV5-1 to TRBJ2-7; 7 nucleotides line up with TRBD1. CDR3 size: 14 residues. The germline gives CDR1 SGHRS, CDR2 YFSETQ. V lost 4 bases to trimming and J lost 4 bases; unmatched junction nucleotides: 8. This chain's CDR3 is CASSHPGQRYEQYF. The CDR3 region has the DNA TGCGCCAGCAGCCATCCGGGACAGAGATACGAGCAGTACTTC.

The chain recombines TRBV13 with TRBJ2-3, with a tentative D call TRBD1 (6 bases). The germline CDR1 and CDR2 sequences are PRHDT and FYEKMQ (reference sequence). This CDR3 comprises 14 residues. V was clipped by 4 bases and J by 2 bases, with 10 bases between them. The CDR3 protein is CASSYRDTTDTQYF. CDR3 nucleotide sequence: TGTGCCAGCAGCTACCGGGACACCACAGATACGCAGTATTTT. Full variable domain (rest looked up from reference TRBV13 and TRBJ2-3): AAGVIQSPRHLIKEKRETATLKCYPIPRHDTVYWYQQGPGQDPQFLISFYEKMQSDKGSIPDRFSAQQFSDYHSELNMSSLELGDSALYFCASSYRDTTDTQYFGPGTRLTVL.

The chain carries TRBV2 and TRBJ1-4; D may be TRBD1 (6 bases). Germline V CDR1 and CDR2: SNHLY, FYNNEI. The germline V and J ends were trimmed by 6 bases and 7 bases, with 15 bases remaining between them. The CDR3 contains 14 residues. As DNA, the CDR3 is TGTGCCAGCAGCCAAAGGGGGGGAAGTGAAAAACTGTTTTTT. Its protein product is CASSQRGGSEKLFF.

The gene calls are TRBV9 and TRBJ1-2; 9 bases fit TRBD1. CDR3 length: 16 residues. Germline CDR1 reads SGDLS; CDR2 reads YYNGEE. V gave up 4 bases and J gave up 0 bases; unmatched junction bases: 7. The CDR3 sequence: CASSLTGTGPNYGYTF. The DNA for the CDR3 is TGTGCCAGCAGCCTCACCGGGACAGGGCCTAACTATGGCTACACCTTC.

The chain combines TRBV4-1 with TRBJ2-7; 11 bases align to TRBD2. CDR3 length: 16 amino acids. Germline lookup yields CDR1 MGHRA and CDR2 YSYEKL. After removal of 3 bases from V and 0 bases from J, the junction contained 4 bases not matched to a gene. In DNA form, the CDR3 reads TGCGCCAGCAGCCACCTTAGCGGGGGGGTCTCCTACGAGCAGTACTTC. It is translated as CASSHLSGGVSYEQYF.

The rearrangement uses TRBV5-4 and TRBJ2-1; 8 bases fit TRBD1. V was clipped by 4 bases and J by 7 bases; unmatched bases: 19. CDR3 length: 18 amino acids. The V gene's germline CDR1 is SGHNT and CDR2 YYREEE (reference sequence). As DNA, the CDR3 is TGTGCCAGCAGCCCAGATAGGCAGGGGGCGTGGGGGGAGAATGAGCAGTTCTTC. This encodes CASSPDRQGAWGENEQFF.

V and J are TRBV11-2 and TRBJ2-1, with 14 bases matching TRBD2. This CDR3 spans 16 amino acids. Germline loops: CDR1 SGHAT, CDR2 FQNNGV. With V trimmed by 5 bases and J by 7 bases, 7 bases remained unmatched. The CDR3 coding sequence is TGTGCCAGCAGCCCAGGGACTAGCGGGGGAGGTAATGAGCAGTTCTTC. Amino acid sequence: CASSPGTSGGGNEQFF.

The gene calls are TRBV28 and TRBJ1-3; 8 positions match TRBD1. V gave up 6 bases and J gave up 4 bases; unmatched junction bases: 8. CDR3 length: 15 residues. Germline CDR1 is MDHEN and CDR2 is SYDVKM. The CDR3 nucleotides read TGTGCCAGCAGCCCAGGACAGGGCGAAGGAAACACCATATATTTT. It is translated as CASSPGQGEGNTIYF.

The sample holds one count of this clone. CDR3 coding DNA: TGCGCCAGCAGCCAAGACAGGTCCTACGAGCAGTACTTC. It yields the protein CASSQDRSYEQYF. The rearrangement links TRBV4-1 to TRBJ2-7; no firm D call. This CDR3 spans 13 amino acids. V was cut by 0 bases and J by 1 base, with 4 bases left in between. The germline V gene encodes CDR1 MGHRA and CDR2 YSYEKL.

In its sample, this clone was seen once. The rearrangement joins TRBV7-2 to TRBJ1-2; 8 nucleotides match TRBD1. Germline lookup yields CDR1 SGHTA and CDR2 FQGNSA. This CDR3 region has 18 residues. Trimming cost V 5 bases and J 7 bases; bases outside gene matches: 21. The CDR3 nucleotides read TGTGCCAGCAGCACCACCGGGACAGGATTTTTCAGGATGTTTGGCTACACCTTC. This gives the protein CASSTTGTGFFRMFGYTF. The full variable domain, its missing parts supplied by reference TRBV7-2 and TRBJ1-2, is GAGVSQSPSNKVTEKGKDVELRCDPISGHTALYWYRQSLGQGLEFLIYFQGNSAPDKSGLPSDRFSAERTGGSVSTLTIQRTQQEDSAVYLCASSTTGTGFFRMFGYTFGSGTRLTVV.

V is TRBV29-1 and J is TRBJ1-1, with a tentative D call TRBD1 (6 bases). This CDR3 region has 15 residues. V dropped 1 base and J dropped 1 base, with 13 bases sitting between them. Germline-derived CDR1 and CDR2 are SQVTM and ANQGSEA. CDR3 DNA sequence: TGCAGCGTTGAAGCACCCTACAGGGAGAACACTGAAGCTTTCTTT. It codes for CSVEAPYRENTEAFF.

J is TRBJ1-1 and V is TRBV10-3, with TRBD1 matching 8 bases. Germline V lookup: CDR1 ENHRY, CDR2 SYGVKD. J was trimmed by 1 base and V by 6 bases; bases with no gene match: 4. CDR3 length: 14 residues. DNA of the CDR3: TGTGCCATCAGACCGGACAGGGAGAACACTGAAGCTTTCTTT. It encodes CAIRPDRENTEAFF.

The J gene is TRBJ2-5, the V gene TRBV7-9; 9 positions match TRBD2. Germline CDR1 is SEHNR and CDR2 is FQNEAQ (reference sequence). J lost 2 bases, V lost 6 bases, and 7 bases had no gene match. CDR3 size: 15 residues. CDR3 bases: TGTGCCAGCAGGACCACGGCGGGGGGGCAAGAGACCCAGTACTTC. It encodes CASRTTAGGQETQYF.

V usage is TRBV7-9 and J usage is TRBJ1-2; TRBD1 matches at 9 bases. J gave up 5 bases and V 5 bases, and 9 bases lay outside the gene matches. Germline V lookup: CDR1 SEHNR, CDR2 FQNEAQ (reference sequence). The CDR3 contains 15 residues. The DNA for the CDR3 is TGTGCCAGCAGCCCCCCTGACAGGGGGTGGTATGGCTACACCTTC. It specifies CASSPPDRGWYGYTF.

CDR3 coding DNA: TGTGCCAGCAGTGAAGCCGCGGGGGCGATGGATCAGCCCCAGCATTTT. It yields the protein CASSEAAGAMDQPQHF. V and J are TRBV6-1 and TRBJ1-5; D is possibly TRBD1 (6 bases). The V gene lost 0 bases and the J gene lost 5 bases, with 14 bases spanning the gap. Germline V gene sequence: CDR1 MNHNS, CDR2 SASEGT. There are 16 residues in the CDR3.

This clone was counted a few times. This sequence joins TRBV6-1 and TRBJ1-5, with 12 bases fitting TRBD1. CDR1 is MNHNS, CDR2 SASEGT, per germline. J lost 6 bases, V lost 4 bases, and 7 bases had no gene match. This CDR3 comprises 16 residues. CDR3 DNA: TGTGCCAGCAGTGTTCCGGGACAGGGGGCTACTCAGCCCCAGCATTTT. Its protein product is CASSVPGQGATQPQHF.

The chain couples TRBV6-5 to TRBJ1-2; 9 bases align to TRBD1. The V gene's germline CDR1 is MNHEY and CDR2 SVGAGI. CDR3 length: 15 amino acids. Trimming at V came to 6 bases and at J to 8 bases, leaving 13 bases not matched to a gene. The CDR3 region has the DNA TGTGCCAGCAGGCGACCCCAACAGGGGGCGGAGGGCTACACCTTC. It encodes CASRRPQQGAEGYTF.

The chain has TRBV12-5 and TRBJ2-1; no definite D call. Germline V CDR1 and CDR2: LGHNT, FRNRAP. CDR3 length: 16 residues. V gave up 0 bases and J gave up 0 bases, with 9 bases separating them. The CDR3, as DNA: TGTGCTAGTGGTTTGGTCGTTTCCGGCTCCTACAATGAGCAGTTCTTC. Residues: CASGLVVSGSYNEQFF.